This T cell receptor beta chain comes out of a study of blood T cell repertoires in COVID-19 (dated by TCRdb to the early 2020s). Background on the whole study: Collaborator samples came from the United States, Italy and Spain and covered acute and convalescent phases of COVID-19. Sample metadata almost always included a de-identified subject ID, COVID-19 status, age in years and sex. The repertoires were made available in a free public database intended to serve as a resource for research on the immune response to SARS-CoV-2. The prospective study material was composed of cDNA or gDNA derived from T cells, B-cell-depleted T cells, or PBMCs. The samples were drawn from the first 160 participants of the ongoing ImmuneRACE study and from 950 to 1,500 subjects provided by 6 global collaborators. Where HLA class I and class II types were available, the types were taken from metadata supplied by the sample provider, not from assay-based typing. Subjects who had been exposed to COVID-19, were actively infected with it, or had recovered from it provided the deeply sampled blood TCRbeta repertoires that made up the dataset.

Whole blood was collected in K2EDTA tubes by collaborating institutions according to the institutions' own protocols. For TCRbeta analysis, collaborators shipped samples as frozen whole blood, isolated PBMCs, or DNA extracted from either of those sample types. V and J lose 3 bases and 2 bases, and a span of 7 bases separates them. From the cysteine up to the phenylalanine, the CDR3 has a length of 13 residues. The entry retains the CDR3 DNA only, 39 bases that are in frame from base 1. CDR1 and CDR2 (MDHEN, SYDVKM) derive from the germline V gene. What the authors observed across the whole study: Clinical and demographic metadata were provided uncurated, with the amount varying by source and participant.

A word on this clone: Its antigen target is currently unknown. No base quality values were provided; no much bigger clone lies one nucleotide off.

TCRbeta CDR3 regions were amplified from genomic DNA using the immunoSEQ Assay, a bias-controlled multiplex PCR. As for how the authors treated the data: Within the assay, amplification of reference gene primers was used to estimate how many nucleated cells each sample contained. Sequence reads were collapsed and filtered to measure the absolute abundance of every unique TCRbeta CDR3 rearrangement. For each sample, productive Simpson clonality was calculated as the square root of Simpson's diversity index across productive rearrangements. This is the immuneACCESS table as TCRdb keeps it, with only in-frame sequences that have V and J called. A part of the clones is gone; compared with another copy, unresolved V genes explain less than half, and the rest is unexplained. V and J calls plus clone size are reproduced from that table; the DNA served to infer D and trimming. The sample table lists around 170,000 clones, roughly 80% of them with a count of one. The top ten clones comprise over 1.5% of the sample.

The material sequenced was peripheral blood. This sequence originates from a human donor in a cohort sampled during active COVID-19. This chain is built from TRBV28 and TRBJ1-2, with an unclear D gene assignment. The CDR3 sequence is CASSLGSNYGYTF. The DNA sequence follows: TGTGCCAGCAGTTTGGGGAGCAACTATGGCTACACCTTC.